This T cell receptor (beta chain) was captured by sequencing in a study of blood T cell repertoires in COVID-19. Study information: Samples of COVID-19 (acute and convalescent) were obtained from the United States, Italy and Spain. PBMCs, B-cell-depleted T cells, or T cells provided the cDNA or gDNA that made up the material.

Authors' analysis steps: Reference gene primer amplification in the assay estimated nucleated cell counts. Assay used: immunoSEQ multiplex PCR; TCRdb lists only in-frame clones, some missing. That table is the source of V, J and clone size, and D and trimming were worked out from the DNA. The sample has almost 350,000 clones, more than 70% seen once. The CDR3 is 13 residues long. After removal of 6 bases from V and 8 bases from J, the junction contained 8 bases not matched to a gene. Germline V gives CDR1 MDHEN, CDR2 SYDVKM. The sequenced sample was PBMCs or T cells enriched from blood (not recorded which). The chain links TRBV28 to TRBJ1-2, with 8 nucleotides matching TRBD1. This TCR was recovered from a woman aged 30 to 39 who had been exposed to COVID-19. In nucleotides, the CDR3 is TGTGCCAGCAGCCAGGGACAGGCAGAAGGCTACACCTTC. This sequence encodes CASSQGQAEGYTF.